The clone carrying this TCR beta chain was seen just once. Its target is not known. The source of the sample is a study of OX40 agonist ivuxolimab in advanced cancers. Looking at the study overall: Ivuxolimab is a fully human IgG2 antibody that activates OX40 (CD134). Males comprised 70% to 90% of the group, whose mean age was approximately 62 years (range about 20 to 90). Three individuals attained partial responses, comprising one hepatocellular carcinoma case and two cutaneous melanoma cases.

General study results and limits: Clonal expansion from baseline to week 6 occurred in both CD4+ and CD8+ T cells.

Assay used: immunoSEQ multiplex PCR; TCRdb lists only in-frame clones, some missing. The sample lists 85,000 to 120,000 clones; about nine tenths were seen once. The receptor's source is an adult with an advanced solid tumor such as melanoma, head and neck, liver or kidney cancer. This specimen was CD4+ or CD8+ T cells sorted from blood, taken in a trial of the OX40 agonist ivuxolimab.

The CDR3 sequence is CASSRQGDYGYTF. The CDR3 DNA reads as TGTGCCAGCAGCCGACAGGGGGACTATGGCTACACCTTC. The chain couples TRBV7-2 to TRBJ1-2; 9 bases match TRBD1. This CDR3 comprises 13 residues. Losses at the gene ends were 5 bases for V and 3 bases for J; bases not matched to a gene: 1. The germline V gene has CDR1 SGHTA and CDR2 FQGNSA.